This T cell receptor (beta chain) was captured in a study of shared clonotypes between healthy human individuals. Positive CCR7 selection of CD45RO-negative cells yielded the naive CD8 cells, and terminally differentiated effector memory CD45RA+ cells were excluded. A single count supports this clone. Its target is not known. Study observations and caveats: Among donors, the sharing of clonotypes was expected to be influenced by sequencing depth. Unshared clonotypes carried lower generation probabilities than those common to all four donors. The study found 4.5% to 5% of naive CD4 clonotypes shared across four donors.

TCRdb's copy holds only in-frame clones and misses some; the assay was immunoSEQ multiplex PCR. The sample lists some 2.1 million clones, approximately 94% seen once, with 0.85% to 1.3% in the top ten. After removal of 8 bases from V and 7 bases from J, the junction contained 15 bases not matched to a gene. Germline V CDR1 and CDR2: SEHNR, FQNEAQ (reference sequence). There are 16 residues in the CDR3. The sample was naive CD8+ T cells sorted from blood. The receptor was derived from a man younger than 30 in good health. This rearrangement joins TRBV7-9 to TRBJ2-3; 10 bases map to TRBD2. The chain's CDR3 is CASFPLGAGGPNTQYF. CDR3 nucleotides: TGTGCCAGCTTTCCCCTCGGAGCGGGAGGGCCGAATACGCAGTATTTT. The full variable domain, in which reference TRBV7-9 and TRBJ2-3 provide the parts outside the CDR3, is DTGVSQNPRHKITKRGQNVTFRCDPISEHNRLYWYRQTLGQGPEFLTYFQNEAQLEKSRLLSDRFSAERPKGSFSTLEIQRTEQGDSAMYLCASFPLGAGGPNTQYFGPGTRLTVL.